These 18 T cell receptor beta chains were sequenced from one sample in a study of shared clonotypes between healthy human individuals. Data came from immunoSEQ multiplex PCR; TCRdb stores just in-frame clones and leaves some out. The table has hundreds of thousands of clones, around 73% seen once. Sequencing used memory CD4+ T cells sorted from blood. The sample's subset: CD45RA-negative fraction. The origin of the receptors is a woman between 25 and 40 years old in good health.

As to this clone: Just one base apart from a much larger clone, this may be a read error. The chain couples TRBV7-3 to TRBJ2-7; 10 bases are shared with TRBD2. Germline CDR1 is SGHTA and CDR2 is FQGTGA. Losses at the gene ends were 5 bases for V and 2 bases for J; bases not matched to a gene: 6. The CDR3 contains 15 residues. The CDR3 DNA reads TGTGCCAGCAGCCCCCGGACTAGCGGACCCTACGAGCAGTACTTC. Translated, it gives CASSPRTSGPYEQYF.

The rearrangement links TRBV6-1 to TRBJ2-3; 8 bases are a match to TRBD2. Germline V gene lookup returns CDR1 MNHNS and CDR2 SASEGT. This CDR3 region has 14 residues. Losses at the gene ends were 7 bases for V and 9 bases for J; bases not matched to a gene: 12. CDR3 amino acids: CASTPVGGGGTQYF. In nucleotides, the CDR3 is TGTGCCAGCACCCCGGTGGGGGGCGGGGGGACGCAGTATTTT.

V and J are TRBV7-9 and TRBJ2-7, with D possibly TRBD1 on 6 matching bases. The V gene lost 6 bases and the J gene lost 4 bases, with 16 bases spanning the gap. CDR1 is SEHNR, CDR2 FQNEAQ, per germline (reference sequence). The CDR3 is 14 residues long. CDR3 protein: CASSSRDIAYEQYF. The CDR3 DNA reads TGTGCCAGCAGTTCCCGGGACATTGCATACGAGCAGTACTTC.

Turning to this clone: Germline and junction disagree at one end, which may indicate a read error. The V gene is TRBV6-6, the J gene TRBJ2-7; TRBD1 might be the D (5 bases). Germline V gives CDR1 MNHNY, CDR2 SVGAGI (reference sequence). CDR3 length: 15 residues. The CDR3 reads CASSYSLGEERQSHF. In nucleotides, the CDR3 is TGTGCCAGCAGTTACTCATTAGGGGAAGAGCGTCAATCCCACTTC.

This clone was observed a few times. The V and J genes are TRBV10-3 and TRBJ2-3; D is perhaps TRBD1 (5 bases). V lost 6 bases to trimming and J lost 0 bases, with 13 bases between them. The CDR3 covers 15 residues. Germline V CDR1 and CDR2: ENHRY, SYGVKD. DNA for the CDR3: TGTGCCATCAGGGGGCAGGGCGCTAGCACAGATACGCAGTATTTT. It yields the protein CAIRGQGASTDTQYF.

The chain employs TRBV5-5 and TRBJ2-3, with TRBD2 identical over 15 bases. There are 16 residues in the CDR3. From germline, CDR1 is SGHKS and CDR2 YYEKEE (reference sequence). The J segment lost 7 bases and the V segment lost 4 bases, leaving 7 bases of the junction unmatched. The CDR3 loop is CASSGGLAGGLNTQYF. For the CDR3, the DNA is TGTGCCAGCAGCGGAGGACTAGCGGGAGGGCTTAATACGCAGTATTTT.

The rearrangement uses TRBV7-2 and TRBJ1-6, with D uncertain. Deletions cut 5 bases from V and 5 bases from J, with 10 bases between. The CDR3 runs 14 residues. Germline CDR1 reads SGHTA; CDR2 reads FQGNSA. CDR3 sequence (DNA): TGTGCCAGCAGCCCCTGGGCCAATAATTCACCCCTCCACTTT. The encoded protein is CASSPWANNSPLHF.

A note on this clone: Other DNA sequences in the sample encode the same CDR3. The rearrangement links TRBV19 to TRBJ2-7, with 11 bases that match TRBD2. V trimming: 6 bases; J trimming: 4 bases; junction bases outside the gene matches: 5. Germline V gene lookup returns CDR1 LNHDA and CDR2 SQIVND (reference sequence). The CDR3 runs to 14 residues. The DNA of the CDR3 is TGTGCCAGTAGCAGGACTAGCGGGTCGTACGAGCAGTACTTC. Its protein is CASSRTSGSYEQYF.

CDR3 in DNA: TGTGCCAGCAGCTTAAAGACAGGGTGGGGAGAGACCCAGTACTTC. Residues: CASSLKTGWGETQYF. This chain links TRBV5-4 with TRBJ2-5; 7 nucleotides align to TRBD1. Germline CDR1 reads SGHNT; CDR2 reads YYREEE (reference sequence). The V gene end was trimmed by 2 bases and the J gene end by 4 bases; junction bases not matched to a gene: 8. The CDR3 is made up of 15 amino acids. Looking up the rest from reference TRBV5-4 and TRBJ2-5 gives the full variable domain: ETGVTQSPTHLIKTRGQQVTLRCSSQSGHNTVSWYQQALGQGPQFIFQYYREEENGRGNFPPRFSGLQFPNYSSELNVNALELDDSALYLCASSLKTGWGETQYFGPGTRLLVL.

V is TRBV6-5 and J is TRBJ2-5; 8 nucleotides agree with TRBD2. The CDR3 consists of 13 residues. Germline CDR1 MNHEY, CDR2 SVGAGI. V gave up 5 bases and J gave up 1 base; unmatched junction bases: 0. The CDR3 reads CASSGLAQETQYF. The CDR3 DNA reads as TGTGCCAGCAGTGGACTAGCCCAAGAGACCCAGTACTTC.

This clone came up once. Other nucleotide sequences in the sample specify the same CDR3. The V call is TRBV6-5, the J call TRBJ1-4; 7 nucleotides align to TRBD1. The trim removed 6 bases at V and 3 bases at J, leaving 4 bases unmatched. Germline CDR1 and CDR2: MNHEY and SVGAGI. This CDR3 is built from 14 residues. Here the CDR3 reads CASSYRGANEKLFF. In nucleotides, the CDR3 is TGTGCCAGCAGCTACAGGGGTGCTAATGAAAAACTGTTTTTT.

J is TRBJ1-5 and V is TRBV6-1; unclear D gene. This CDR3 has 16 amino acids. Germline V gene sequence: CDR1 MNHNS, CDR2 SASEGT. The ends were cut back, 4 bases at V and 1 base at J, with 14 bases in the middle. CDR3 loop: CASSVTQLVSNQPQHF. CDR3 bases: TGTGCCAGCAGTGTGACGCAGCTTGTCAGCAATCAGCCCCAGCATTTT.

The chain carries TRBV15 and TRBJ2-3; D remains ambiguous. The germline gives CDR1 LNHNV, CDR2 YYDKDF (reference sequence). V lost 0 bases and J lost 4, with 14 bases in between. This CDR3 is built from 16 residues. CDR3 loop: CATSRDRLKGSDTQYF. The CDR3, as DNA: TGTGCCACCAGCAGAGATCGACTCAAGGGATCAGATACGCAGTATTTT.

With regard to this clone: The identical CDR3 is also encoded by other nucleotide sequences in the sample. The rearrangement links TRBV2 to TRBJ2-1; D is unclear. The CDR3 totals 13 residues. Per the germline V gene, CDR1 is SNHLY and CDR2 is FYNNEI. Trimming stripped 2 bases from V and 4 bases from J, with 6 bases between. CDR3 DNA sequence: TGTGCCAGCAGTGAATTCAGTTACAATGAGCAGTTCTTC. This codes for CASSEFSYNEQFF.

This sequence joins TRBV5-4 and TRBJ2-6, with D hard to call. The CDR3 loop spans 14 amino acids. Trimming shortened V by 6 bases and J by 0 bases, and 7 bases separated the two germline ends. Germline V CDR1 and CDR2: SGHNT, YYREEE (reference sequence). The CDR3 DNA sequence: TGTGCCAGCAAGAGGAGCTCTGGGGCCAACGTCCTGACTTTC. It translates to CASKRSSGANVLTF. Full variable domain (missing parts from reference TRBV5-4 and TRBJ2-6): ETGVTQSPTHLIKTRGQQVTLRCSSQSGHNTVSWYQQALGQGPQFIFQYYREEENGRGNFPPRFSGLQFPNYSSELNVNALELDDSALYLCASKRSSGANVLTFGAGSRLTVL.

The chain is built from TRBV5-1 and TRBJ2-3, with TRBD1 as a possible D gene (5 bases). Per germline, CDR1 SGHRS and CDR2 YFSETQ. V shed 0 bases and J shed 6 bases, with 17 bases lying between them. The CDR3 contains 16 residues. The CDR3 loop reads CASSLAGGKGLDTQYF. The CDR3 region has the DNA TGCGCCAGCAGCTTGGCCGGTGGTAAGGGGCTTGATACGCAGTATTTT.

The CDR3 reads CASSQAGGDEQYF. CDR3 bases: TGTGCCAGCAGCCAGGCAGGCGGCGACGAGCAGTACTTC. The chain has TRBV4-2 and TRBJ2-7; D gene uncertain. Looked up from germline, CDR1 is LGHNA and CDR2 is YNFKEQ. CDR3 length equals 13 residues. V was clipped by 3 bases and J by 5 bases, with 11 bases between them.

Remarks on this clone: At the DNA level, this CDR3 is encoded by other sequences in the same sample as well. The rearrangement uses TRBV19 and TRBJ1-5, with TRBD1 identical over 9 bases. V lost 5 bases and J lost 5; bases outside the gene matches: 4. Germline CDR1 LNHDA, CDR2 SQIVND (reference sequence). The CDR3 extends over 14 amino acids. The CDR3 here is CASSPGQGYQPQHF. CDR3 nucleotides: TGTGCCAGTAGTCCCGGACAGGGGTATCAGCCCCAGCATTTT.